This T cell receptor (beta chain) was documented in a study of blood T cell repertoires in COVID-19. Study background: Sources were T cells, B-cell-depleted T cells, or PBMCs; the material itself was cDNA or gDNA.

This CDR3 spans 12 amino acids. J lost 11 bases, V lost 5 bases, and 4 bases had no gene match. Germline V gene data show CDR1 as PRHDT and CDR2 as FYEKMQ (reference sequence). Original processing notes: Estimates of nucleated cell counts were drawn from the amplification of reference gene primers. Only in-frame clones appear in the TCRdb table, and some are missing; sequencing was by immunoSEQ multiplex PCR. Clone size and the V and J calls come from that table; the DNA yielded D and trimming. The sample includes about 120,000 clones, roughly nine tenths of them seen just once. Sequenced: peripheral blood. The origin of this receptor is a man between 65 and 85 years old with active or convalescent COVID-19. The gene calls are TRBV13 and TRBJ1-3; the match to TRBD1 covers 9 bases. DNA for the CDR3: TGTGCCAGCAGCGCCCGACAGGGGGCCATATATTTT. Its protein is CASSARQGAIYF.